This T cell receptor (beta chain) came from a study of CD8+CD57+ T cells in acquired aplastic anemia. Study-level points and caveats: Patients and controls turned out to have 25 to 35 CD8+ CDR3 sequences in common.

The patients chosen for sequencing had shown expansion of CD8+CD57+ cells (detected by flow cytometry). The V and J ends lost 5 bases and 6 bases, in that order; junction bases with no gene match: 5. This CDR3 is 12 amino acids long. Germline V gene lookup returns CDR1 SQVTM and CDR2 ANQGSEA. This clonotype was recorded many times. Its antigen remains unidentified. The TCR beta profiling, which covered VDJ combination and CDR3 sequence, was carried out using genomic DNA as the template. TCRdb recomputed calls from the reads with MiXCR, one row per CDR3 protein. The table has a few hundred thousand distinct CDR3 sequences, roughly 59% seen once; the top ten hold roughly 1.2%.

V is TRBV29-1 and J is TRBJ2-7; 9 positions match TRBD2. Sequencing was carried out using sorted CD4+, CD8+, or CD8+CD57+ T cells (not recorded which) from PBMCs. The clonotype originates from a human donor with aplastic anemia. DNA of the CDR3: TGCAGCGTTCGGAGGACTAGCGTCGAGCAGTACTTC. Residues: CSVRRTSVEQYF.